The present TCR beta chain was sequenced within a study of T cells in localized non-small cell lung cancer (dated by TCRdb to about 2020). Concerning the study at large: The study analyzed T cell repertoires of hundreds of early-stage NSCLC patients, comparing tumors and uninvolved tumor-adjacent lungs. The cohort comprised 236 treatment-naïve NSCLC patients with resected, localized lung tumors. The mean age of the NSCLC patients was about 70 years, with approximately 130 men and about a hundred women. Study-wide conclusions, independent of this receptor: A median of 57 of the top 100 tumor clones turned up in the paired uninvolved adjacent lung, and some 28 of those clones also ranked among the top 100 of that same adjacent lung. Longer overall survival was associated with higher blood T cell density, whereas shorter survival was associated with higher adjacent-lung clonality. Uninvolved tumor-adjacent lung showed the highest T cell clonality, higher than tumor, which suggests more focused antigenic responses in the adjacent lung. Because multi-region tumor sequencing was not done, intratumor heterogeneity could not be ruled out. Because of the exploratory design, TCR variables were selected using unadjusted p-values without false-discovery rate correction.

At diagnosis, tumor, uninvolved tumor-adjacent lung and peripheral blood were collected and then preserved as a mix of FFPE and fresh-frozen material. For TCR repertoire profiling, blood samples were analyzed in the form of peripheral blood mononuclear cells. TCR beta CDR3 regions were sequenced from DNA using the immunoSEQ Assay. The study's processing was this. To compute T cell density, TCR beta template counts were normalized to usable DNA, which was estimated by amplifying housekeeping genes. Richness was estimated with the preseqR package, extrapolating to 400,000 templates for PBMC samples and 120,000 templates for tissue samples. Clonality was defined by subtracting Pielou's evenness from one. Differential abundance testing on productive amino-acid clonotypes, with a minimum total count of 5 and an alpha of 0.1, was used to identify tissue-enriched TCRs. Repertoire overlap between compartments was quantified with the Jaccard Index and Morisita Overlap Index. GLIPH clustered TCR beta CDR3s with public tetramer-defined viral CDR3s; viral motifs required at least three viral sequences plus V-gene enrichment. The source is immuneACCESS, and TCRdb retained only in-frame sequences with V and J called. Part of the clones is not carried over; for the studies checked, unresolved V genes explain less than half of this, and the remainder is unexplained. The D gene and trimming were derived from the DNA, and the V and J assignments and clone size from that table. This sample gives fewer than 35,000 clones in total; more than 75% of them show up just once. The ten largest make up approximately 3.8% of the sample.

V lost 3 bases and J lost 0 bases; the stretch between them is 6 bases long. Based on the germline V gene (reference sequence), the CDR1 and CDR2 sequences are GTSNPN and SVGIG. From its cysteine to its phenylalanine, the CDR3 spans 13 amino acids. The only DNA kept is the CDR3, 39 bases in frame from the first base. As regards this clone: Its antigen target is currently unknown. Qualities for individual bases were not recorded, and no much larger clone is one base off.

The sequence joins TRBV30 to TRBJ2-1; the D gene cannot be named for sure. Sequences were derived from peripheral blood, sampled before any cancer treatment. The TCR sequence derives from a male donor aged 60 or older with stage III lung adenocarcinoma. The CDR3 in this case is CAWRSSSYNEQFF. The DNA sequence follows: TGTGCCTGGAGGTCCAGCTCCTACAATGAGCAGTTCTTC.